This TCR beta chain was sequenced for a study of blood T cell repertoires in COVID-19 (dated by TCRdb to about 2020). At the level of the whole study: Samples from collaborators originated in the United States, Italy and Spain and spanned both the acute and convalescent phases of COVID-19. Subjects who had been exposed to COVID-19, were actively infected with it, or had recovered from it provided the deeply sampled blood TCRbeta repertoires that made up the dataset. The repertoires were made available in a free public database intended to serve as a resource for research on the immune response to SARS-CoV-2. The sample metadata nearly always contained a de-identified subject ID, COVID-19 status, age in years and sex. Where available, HLA class I and class II types were taken from metadata supplied by the sample provider and were not determined by assay-based typing. Samples came from the ongoing ImmuneRACE study (first 160 participants) plus 1,254 subjects from 6 global collaborators. The material from the prospective study consisted of cDNA or gDNA derived from T cells, B-cell-depleted T cells, or PBMCs. The study at large found these results: The quantity of clinical and demographic metadata differed by source and by participant and was supplied without curation.

In the prospective study, participants were roughly 18 to 100 years old, resided in under 30 geographic areas of the United States, and were enrolled through a virtual design. In the prospective study, cohorts were assigned on the basis of participant-reported clinical history obtained from a screening survey and a study questionnaire. In the prospective study, mobile phlebotomists collected whole blood, serum and a nasopharyngeal or oropharyngeal swab from each participant. Additional blood draws and questionnaires over an approximately two-month period could optionally be provided by prospective study participants. Before DNA extraction, blood samples from the prospective study were shipped at room temperature or frozen. The immunoSEQ Assay, a bias-controlled multiplex PCR, was used to amplify TCRbeta CDR3 regions from genomic DNA. The study's own analysis went as follows. The number of nucleated cells in each sample was estimated from the amplification of reference gene primers within the assay. To quantify the absolute abundance of each unique TCRbeta CDR3 rearrangement, sequence reads were collapsed and filtered. Productive Simpson clonality was computed per sample as the square root of Simpson's diversity index over productive rearrangements. Not all clones reach the TCRdb copy of this immuneACCESS table, which keeps in-frame sequences only. Checked studies attribute under half of the gap to unresolved V genes and leave the rest unexplained. V, J and clone size are those of that table, while D and trimming were read from the DNA. The sample table lists about 430,000 clones, more than 75% of them with a count of one. The biggest ten clones account for 0.97% of the sample.

With respect to this clone: Its cognate antigen has yet to be identified. Base qualities are missing; no much larger clone stands one base away.

The sequence derives from a woman in her twenties or thirties with acute COVID-19. Sequenced material: PBMCs or T cells enriched from blood (not recorded which).

CDR3 protein: CASGLGGKDRLNTEAFF. The DNA reads as follows: TGTGCTAGTGGTTTAGGGGGAAAAGACAGGCTGAACACTGAAGCTTTCTTT. Recombination linked TRBV12-5 to TRBJ1-1, with a tentative D gene TRBD1 over 6 matching bases. The germline V gene sets CDR1 to LGHNT and CDR2 to FRNRAP. V is clipped by 3 bases and J by 0 bases, and the sequence between their germline boundaries is 17 bases long. The CDR3 spans 17 residues, from the cysteine through the phenylalanine. Solely the CDR3 DNA is kept, with 51 bases framed from the first base.